In this sample, the clone carrying this TCR beta chain turned up a few times. The V gene end was trimmed by 7 bases and the J gene end by 7 bases; junction bases not matched to a gene: 11. The CDR3 runs to 15 residues. In germline, CDR1 is MDHEN, CDR2 SYDVKM. The assay was immunoSEQ multiplex PCR, and TCRdb's table has in-frame clones only and misses some. The table includes 150,000 to 200,000 clones, about nine tenths detected once. These data come from a study of blood T cell repertoires in COVID-19. The sequence was obtained from a woman aged 18-35 years who had recovered from COVID-19. J is TRBJ2-1 and V is TRBV28, with 9 bases that match TRBD2. The sequencing input was PBMCs or T cells enriched from blood (not recorded which). DNA for the CDR3: TGTGCCAGCACCTCTCTTAGCGGGAGTGTTAATGAGCAGTTCTTC. Its translation is CASTSLSGSVNEQFF.